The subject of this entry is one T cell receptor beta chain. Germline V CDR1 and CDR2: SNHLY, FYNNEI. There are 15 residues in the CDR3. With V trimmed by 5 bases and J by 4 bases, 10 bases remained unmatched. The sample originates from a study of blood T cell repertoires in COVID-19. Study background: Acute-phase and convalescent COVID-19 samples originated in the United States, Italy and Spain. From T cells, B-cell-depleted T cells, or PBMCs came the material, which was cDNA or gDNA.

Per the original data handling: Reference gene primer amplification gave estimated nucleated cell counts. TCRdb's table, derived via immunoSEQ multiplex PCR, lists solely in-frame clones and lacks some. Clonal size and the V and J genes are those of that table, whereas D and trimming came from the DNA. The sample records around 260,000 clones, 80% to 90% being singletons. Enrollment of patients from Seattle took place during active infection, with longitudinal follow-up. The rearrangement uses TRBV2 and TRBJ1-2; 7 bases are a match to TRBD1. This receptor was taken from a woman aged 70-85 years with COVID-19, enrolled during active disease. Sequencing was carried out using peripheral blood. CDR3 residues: CASSRDSGGTYGYTF. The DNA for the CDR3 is TGTGCCAGCAGTCGGGACAGTGGGGGAACCTATGGCTACACCTTC.